This entry features one T cell receptor beta chain sequence. It has no known antigen specificity. Base-call qualities are not available, and no considerably larger clone is one nucleotide away. The sample comes from a study of blood T cells in healthy people across ages (dated by TCRdb to between 2015 and 2017). For the wider study: Template switching captured roughly one uniquely barcoded TCR beta cDNA molecule per two T cells in model experiments. To track age-related changes in TCR beta repertoire diversity, the study relied on deep sequencing normalized with unique cDNA molecular identifiers. Four age groups were formed from the donors: young (average approximately 17 years), middle-aged (roughly 38), aged (about 62) and long-lived (about 75). To avoid experimental bias, donors of different ages were randomly spread across the sequencing lanes. Two additional independent replicas of 1 million unique cDNA reads from the same blood draw were analyzed for two donors (one aged 18 to 29 and one aged 80 or older). General findings and caveats noted by the study authors: As age increased, observed TCR beta diversity per million T cells dropped in a roughly linear way, and a significant reduction was already evident by age 40. There was a strong correlation between observed TCR beta diversity and the percentage of naive T cells measured by flow cytometry. Since profiling was done on bulk unsorted PBMCs, naive and antigen-experienced compartments could not be conclusively compared. Because donor CMV infection status was unknown, age-related changes in expanded clonotypes were potentially confounded. Estimates of total diversity based on one million sequenced T cells were regarded as lower bounds and as underestimates. Compared with the aged group, more naive CD4+ T cells, fewer expanded clones and increased TCR diversity were shown by the long-lived group, suggesting age selection.

Library prep was done by 5' RACE. The listed sequencing device is Illumina HiSeq 2500. The second PCR ran for roughly 7 to 11 cycles and used a J-beta primer mix along with a sample-barcoded 5' primer. A template-switch 5' adaptor carrying 12 random nucleotides introduced a unique molecular identifier onto each TCR beta cDNA molecule. At least 2.5 million CDR3-containing paired-end reads were obtained from each sample. First-strand cDNA was synthesized from all RNA with the Mint cDNA synthesis kit, primed by a TRBC-specific oligonucleotide. Following uracil-DNA glycosylase treatment, a first 18-cycle PCR with universal primers M1SS and BC2_uni_R was performed on all cDNA. The original pipeline was this. For normalization, 1 million high-quality reads, each with a distinct molecular identifier, were randomly selected from each sample. Instead of being binned into consensus sequences, reads with shared molecular identifiers were discarded. MiTCR, with a Q25 quality threshold and the strictest error-elimination algorithm, was used for CDR3 identification, clonotype clustering and error correction. A nonparametric unseen species model using Euler transformation provided a lower-bound estimate of total TCR beta diversity. Using fastp at Q25 and MiXCR, TCRdb reprocessed the public reads and kept productive beta chains. Each record represents a unique CDR3 protein, reported with the most common genes and DNA among its rows. TCRdb, not the authors, supplied the V and J calls. Within this sample are hundreds of thousands of distinct CDR3 sequences, with 44% of them counted one time only. The ten largest clones represent under 20% of the sample.

Systemically healthy Caucasian individuals from Russia, 35 to 50 in total and aged about 6 to 95 years, were included as donors. Approximately 11 milliliters of peripheral blood were drawn from each donor into EDTA-treated Vacutainer tubes. PBMCs were isolated by Ficoll-Paque density-gradient centrifugation, with at least 6.5 million obtained per sample. Total RNA was extracted from PBMCs with Trizol reagent, with at least 5.5 micrograms obtained per sample. For every donor, flow cytometry on a PBMC aliquot measured the percentage of naive CD45RAhigh/CD27high T cells. There are 13 amino acids in the CDR3, from cysteine to phenylalanine inclusive. The read is trimmed to its CDR3 DNA, 39 bases read in frame from base 1. CDR1 and CDR2 were assigned from the germline V gene as SQVTM and ANQGSEA. V sheds 7 bases and J sheds 5 bases, leaving 14 bases between their ends.

The chain employs TRBV29-1 and TRBJ1-4; no D gene can be assigned with confidence. This clonotype was sampled from a man in his 60s in good health. Sequencing was done on a sample of blood. The CDR3 region has the sequence CSALEGSNEKLFF. The sequenced DNA: TGCAGCGCCTTGGAGGGCTCAAATGAAAAACTGTTTTTT.